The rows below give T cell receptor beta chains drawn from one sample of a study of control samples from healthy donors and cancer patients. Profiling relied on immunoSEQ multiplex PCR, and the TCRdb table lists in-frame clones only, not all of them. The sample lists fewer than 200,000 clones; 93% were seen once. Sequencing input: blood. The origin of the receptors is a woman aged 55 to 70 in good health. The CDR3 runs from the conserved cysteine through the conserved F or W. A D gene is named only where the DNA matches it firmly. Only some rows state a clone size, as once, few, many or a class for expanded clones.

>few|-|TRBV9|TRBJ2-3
TGTGCCAGCAGCGTAGCTAGCACAGATACGCAGTATTTT
CASSVASTDTQYF
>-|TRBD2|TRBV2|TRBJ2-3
TGTGCCAGCAGGCCCACGGATAGCGGGGGGGCAGGTACGCAGTATTTT
CASRPTDSGGAGTQYF
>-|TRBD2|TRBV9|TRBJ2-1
TGTGCCAGCAGCGTGGACGGGACTAGGTTCAATGAGCAGTTCTTC
CASSVDGTRFNEQFF
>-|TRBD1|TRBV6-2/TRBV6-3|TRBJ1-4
TGTGCCAGCAGCCGCGGGACAGGGAATAATAATGAAAAACTGTTTTTT
CASSRGTGNNNEKLFF
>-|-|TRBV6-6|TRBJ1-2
TGTGCCAGCAGTTACCCGCAGGGCGCCAACTATGGCTACACCTTC
CASSYPQGANYGYTF
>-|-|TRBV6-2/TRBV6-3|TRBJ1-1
TGTGCCAGCAGTAAACACGGACGGGCTCAGAGGAACACTGAAGCTTTCTTT
CASSKHGRAQRNTEAFF
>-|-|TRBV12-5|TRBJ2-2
TGTGCTAGTGGTCCACGCCGGAGCTCTCGGAACGCCGGGGAGCTGTTTTTT
CASGPRRSSRNAGELFF
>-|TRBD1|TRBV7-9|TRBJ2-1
TGTGCCAGCAGCACCTGGACAGGGATTGGTGAGCAGTTCTTC
CASSTWTGIGEQFF
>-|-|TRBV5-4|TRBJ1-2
TGTGCCAGCAGCTGGAGCCAGAACTATGGCTACACCTTC
CASSWSQNYGYTF
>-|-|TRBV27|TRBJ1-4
TGTGCCAGCAGTACCCAACAGGCTGGGGGTGAAAAACTGTTTTTT
CASSTQQAGGEKLFF
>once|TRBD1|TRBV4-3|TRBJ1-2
TGCGCCAGCAGCCAAGACCCGACAGGGATGAGTGGCTACACCTTC
CASSQDPTGMSGYTF
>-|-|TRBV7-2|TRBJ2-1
TGTGCCAGCAGCTTAAGTCGGGGCAATGAGCAGTTCTTC
CASSLSRGNEQFF
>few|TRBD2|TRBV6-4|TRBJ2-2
TGTGCCAGCTCTTCTCGCGGGGGAGACAACACCGGGGAGCTGTTTTTT
CASSSRGGDNTGELFF
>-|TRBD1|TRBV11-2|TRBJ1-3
TGTGCCAGCAGCTCGTTCAGGGGGCCGGGAAACACCATATATTTT
CASSSFRGPGNTIYF
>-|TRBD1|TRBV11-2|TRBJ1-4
TGTGCCAGCAGCCAAATCTGGGGGACAGATATGTTTTTT
CASSQIWGTDMFF
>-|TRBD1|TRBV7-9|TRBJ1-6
TGTGCCAGCAGCGAGTCGACAGGGGTCAATTCACCCCTCCACTTT
CASSESTGVNSPLHF
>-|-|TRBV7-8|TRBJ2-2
TGTGCCAGCAGCGGGGGTACAGGGCCTAGGACCGGGGAGCTGTTTTTT
CASSGGTGPRTGELFF
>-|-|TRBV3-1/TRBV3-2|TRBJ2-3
TGTGCCAGCAGCCAAAGGGAACCCCGGGATACGCAGTATTTT
CASSQREPRDTQYF
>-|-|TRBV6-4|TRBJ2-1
TGTGCCAGCAGTGACAGGGGGTGGGCTAATGAGCAGTTCTTC
CASSDRGWANEQFF
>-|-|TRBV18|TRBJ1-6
TGTGCCAGCTCACCCACGGAAGGGAATAATTCACCCCTCCACTTT
CASSPTEGNNSPLHF
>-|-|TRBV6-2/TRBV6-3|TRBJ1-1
TGTGCCAGCAGTTACGTCAACAGGGAGGCAACCTGGAACACTGAAGCTTTCTTT
CASSYVNREATWNTEAFF
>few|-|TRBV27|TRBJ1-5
TGTGCCAGCAGTACTACTTTGAATCAGCCCCAGCATTTT
CASSTTLNQPQHF
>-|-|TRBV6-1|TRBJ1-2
TGTGCCAGCAGTGAAAGGGCGGCTAACTATGGCTACACCTTC
CASSERAANYGYTF
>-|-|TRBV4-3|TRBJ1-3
TGCGCCAGCAGCCAAAGCCGTCCGGGATTCTCTGGAAACACCATATATTTT
CASSQSRPGFSGNTIYF
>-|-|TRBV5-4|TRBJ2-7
TGTGCCAGCAGCCCGGAATCGACAGGTCTCTACGAGCAGTACTTC
CASSPESTGLYEQYF
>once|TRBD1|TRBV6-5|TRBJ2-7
TGTGCCAGCAGTTACTCCGGGACAGGGGGCCACGAGCAGTACTTC
CASSYSGTGGHEQYF
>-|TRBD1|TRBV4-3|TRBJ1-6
TGCGCCAGCAGCCAGGAGGGACAGTCGCATTCACCCCTCCACTTT
CASSQEGQSHSPLHF
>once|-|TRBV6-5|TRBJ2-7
TGTGCCAGCAGGTATGGAAATTTCTACGAGCAGTACTTC
CASRYGNFYEQYF
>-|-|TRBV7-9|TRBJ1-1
TGTGCCAGCACTGCCGGGACACTCAGAATGAACACTGAAGCTTTCTTT
CASTAGTLRMNTEAFF
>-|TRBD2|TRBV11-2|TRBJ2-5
TGTGCCAGCGGTACGCCGGGGGGAGAGACCCAGTACTTC
CASGTPGGETQYF
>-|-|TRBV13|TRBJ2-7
TGTGCCAGCAGCCGGGGGGACACCCCCTACGAGCAGTACTTC
CASSRGDTPYEQYF
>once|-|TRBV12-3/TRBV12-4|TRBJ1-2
TGTGCCAGCAGTTTAGTGGGGGCCCAGTTTTACTTC
CASSLVGAQFYF
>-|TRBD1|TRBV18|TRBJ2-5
TGTGCCAGCTCTCTTAGGGGGCAACAAGAGACCCAGTACTTC
CASSLRGQQETQYF
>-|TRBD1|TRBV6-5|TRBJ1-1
TGTGCCAGCAGTTACCCGGGACAGGGGAGGACTGAAGCTTTCTTT
CASSYPGQGRTEAFF
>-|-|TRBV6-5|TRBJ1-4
TGTGCCAGCAGCGAGTTTTCGCGGGGCGAAAAACTGTTTTTT
CASSEFSRGEKLFF